This is a list of T cell receptor beta chains from one sample in a study of high-grade serous ovarian cancer treatment subgroups. The table came from immunoSEQ multiplex PCR; TCRdb's copy has only in-frame clones and leaves some out. The sample carries thousands of clones, about 75% recorded once. The specimen sequenced was tumor tissue. The receptors come from a human donor with high-grade serous ovarian cancer. Each CDR3 is given with its conserved first and last residue. A D gene is named only where the DNA matches it firmly. A row's size may be missing; if present it is once, few, many or a size class.

D: NA; size: NA; J: TRBJ1-3; V: TRBV5-6; CDR3: CASSLGRGFSGNTIYF; DNA: TGTGCCAGCAGCTTGGGTAGGGGCTTCTCTGGAAACACCATATATTTT
D: TRBD2; size: NA; J: TRBJ2-3; V: TRBV7-2; CDR3: CASSLAAGGPDTQYF; DNA: TGTGCCAGCAGCTTAGCGGCGGGGGGCCCCGATACGCAGTATTTT
D: NA; size: NA; J: TRBJ1-2; V: TRBV4-1; CDR3: CASSQDVRGASHGYTF; DNA: TGCGCCAGCAGCCAAGATGTTAGGGGCGCGTCCCATGGCTACACCTTC
D: TRBD1; size: few; J: TRBJ1-2; V: TRBV7-8; CDR3: CASSLGLEDRNANYGYTF; DNA: TGTGCCAGCAGCTTGGGACTCGAGGACAGGAACGCTAACTATGGCTACACCTTC
D: NA; size: few; J: TRBJ1-5; V: TRBV19; CDR3: CASSPPGFSNQPQHF; DNA: TGTGCCAGTAGTCCGCCCGGGTTTAGCAATCAGCCCCAGCATTTT
D: NA; size: NA; J: TRBJ1-6; V: TRBV6-1; CDR3: CASSEVGDRSSYNSPLHF; DNA: TGTGCCAGCAGTGAAGTAGGGGATCGAAGCTCCTATAATTCACCCCTCCACTTT
D: NA; size: NA; J: TRBJ2-3; V: TRBV7-9; CDR3: CASSPTANTDTQYF; DNA: TGTGCCAGCAGTCCAACAGCGAACACAGATACGCAGTATTTT
D: NA; size: NA; J: TRBJ1-6; V: TRBV6-1; CDR3: CASSEDRDYNSPLHF; DNA: TGTGCCAGCAGTGAAGACCGGGACTATAATTCACCCCTCCACTTT
D: TRBD1; size: NA; J: TRBJ2-7; V: TRBV7-3; CDR3: CASSPGTGFYEQYF; DNA: TGTGCCAGCAGCCCCGGGACAGGGTTCTACGAGCAGTACTTC
D: NA; size: few; J: TRBJ1-2; V: TRBV2; CDR3: CASSGQYYGYTF; DNA: TGTGCCAGCTCAGGACAGTACTATGGCTACACCTTC
D: NA; size: NA; J: TRBJ1-2; V: TRBV6-1; CDR3: CAIPGNYGYTF; DNA: TGTGCAATCCCGGGTAACTATGGCTACACCTTC
D: NA; size: NA; J: TRBJ2-7; V: TRBV5-1; CDR3: CASSQEAQRVEQYF; DNA: TGCGCCAGCAGTCAGGAGGCTCAGAGGGTCGAGCAGTACTTC
D: NA; size: NA; J: TRBJ2-3; V: TRBV7-9; CDR3: CASSPPGGANTDTQYF; DNA: TGTGCCAGCAGCCCCCCGGGCGGGGCCAACACAGATACGCAGTATTTT
D: NA; size: large; J: TRBJ2-7; V: TRBV6-5; CDR3: CASSYGRVGYEQYF; DNA: TGTGCCAGCAGTTACGGGCGGGTAGGGTACGAGCAGTACTTC
D: TRBD1; size: NA; J: TRBJ1-4; V: TRBV4-1; CDR3: CASSPTGDNEKLFF; DNA: TGCGCCAGCAGCCCGACAGGGGATAATGAAAAACTGTTTTTT
D: NA; size: NA; J: TRBJ1-6; V: TRBV5-6; CDR3: CASTSRGNYNSPLHF; DNA: TGTGCCAGCACCTCACGGGGAAACTATAATTCACCCCTCCACTTT
D: NA; size: few; J: TRBJ1-1; V: TRBV5-1; CDR3: CASRPVEAFF; DNA: TGCGCCAGCAGACCCGTTGAAGCTTTCTTT
D: NA; size: NA; J: TRBJ1-1; V: TRBV2; CDR3: CASSEAQGRVTEAFF; DNA: TGTGCCAGCAGTGAAGCGCAAGGCAGGGTCACTGAAGCTTTCTTT
D: TRBD1; size: NA; J: TRBJ1-5; V: TRBV7-9; CDR3: CASSTQGGNQPQHF; DNA: TGTGCCAGCAGCACCCAGGGGGGCAATCAGCCCCAGCATTTT
D: NA; size: NA; J: TRBJ1-2; V: TRBV5-1; CDR3: CASSLEGGLSGGYTF; DNA: TGCGCCAGCAGCTTAGAGGGGGGCTTAAGCGGTGGCTACACCTTC
D: TRBD2; size: NA; J: TRBJ2-2; V: TRBV5-1; CDR3: CASSEAGGSNTGELFF; DNA: TGCGCCAGTAGCGAAGCGGGGGGCTCTAACACCGGGGAGCTGTTTTTT